This T cell receptor (beta chain) originates from a study of human T cells and chemical hapten exposure. Study-wide context: Alopecia universalis, totalis or areata was present in patients who were mostly female.

Per germline, CDR1 LNHNV and CDR2 YYDKDF (reference sequence). This CDR3 comprises 15 residues. V dropped 0 bases and J dropped 6 bases, with 13 bases sitting between them. Time point defined: pre-sensitization, week 0. Regarding treatment: therapeutic diphenylcyclopropenone sensitization with weekly scalp DPC. Every donor had alopecia and was 18 to 70 years old; all were suitable for DPC. Sequencing started from total RNA isolated from unfractionated whole blood. In the library, unique molecular identifiers were attached to individual cDNA molecules. TCRdb reprocessed the RACE reads with MiXCR, giving one entry per CDR3 protein. The sample carries approximately 80,000 distinct CDR3 sequences, around 15% recorded once.

The chain links TRBV15 to TRBJ2-3; weak D call: TRBD2 (6 bases). This specimen was whole blood, taken in connection with sensitization to the hapten diphenylcyclopropenone (DPC). This clonotype was sampled from a woman between 50 and 59 years old with alopecia areata. Some clones in this sample may be carry-over from other donors' samples. CDR3 nucleotide sequence: TGTGCCACCAGCAGAGAGCGGGATGCAGGGGATACGCAGTATTTT. Protein sequence: CATSRERDAGDTQYF. The full variable domain, completed using reference TRBV15 and TRBJ2-3, is DAMVIQNPRYQVTQFGKPVTLSCSQTLNHNVMYWYQQKSSQAPKLLFHYYDKDFNNEADTPDNFQSRRPNTSFCFLDIRSPGLGDTAMYLCATSRERDAGDTQYFGPGTRLTVL.